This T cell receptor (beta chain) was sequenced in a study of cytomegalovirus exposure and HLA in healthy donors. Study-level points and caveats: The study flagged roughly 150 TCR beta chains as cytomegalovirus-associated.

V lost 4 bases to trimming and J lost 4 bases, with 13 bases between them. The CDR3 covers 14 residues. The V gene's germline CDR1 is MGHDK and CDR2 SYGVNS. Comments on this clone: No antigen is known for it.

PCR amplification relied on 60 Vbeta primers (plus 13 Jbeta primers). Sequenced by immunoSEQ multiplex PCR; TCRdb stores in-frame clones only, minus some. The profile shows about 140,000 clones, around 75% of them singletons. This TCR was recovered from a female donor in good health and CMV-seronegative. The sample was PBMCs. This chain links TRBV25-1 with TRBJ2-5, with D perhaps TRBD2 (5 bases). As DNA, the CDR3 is TGTGCCAGCAGTGTAGCCAGTGAGGGAGAGACCCAGTACTTC. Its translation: CASSVASEGETQYF.